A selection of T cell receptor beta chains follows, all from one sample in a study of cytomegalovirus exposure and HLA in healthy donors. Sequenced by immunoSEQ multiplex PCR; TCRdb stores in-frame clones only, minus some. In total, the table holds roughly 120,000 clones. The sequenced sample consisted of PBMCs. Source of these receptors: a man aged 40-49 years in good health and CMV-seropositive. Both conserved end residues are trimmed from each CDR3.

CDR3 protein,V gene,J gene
ASSVADSYEQY,TRBV5-1,TRBJ2-7
ASTAQGGNTEAF,TRBV2,TRBJ1-1
ASSPIGGWGGEKLF,TRBV25-1,TRBJ1-4
ASSVEGRATQY,TRBV9,TRBJ2-3
AVLYEQY,TRBV5-3,TRBJ2-7
AWNFGTGGSGYT,TRBV30,TRBJ1-2
ASSLDPGQPQH,TRBV11-2,TRBJ1-5
ASSPDRLLNEQF,TRBV7-2,TRBJ2-1
ASKEGGGPSREQY,TRBV6-4,TRBJ2-7
ASSSPGQGHQPQH,TRBV28,TRBJ1-5
ASSVAWRSSYEQY,TRBV9,TRBJ2-7
ASSPRGSGFNEQF,TRBV9,TRBJ2-1
ASSDDRAYEQY,TRBV5-6,TRBJ2-7
ASRDSGTASNQPQH,TRBV19,TRBJ1-5
AISESSGYGNQPQH,TRBV10-3,TRBJ1-5
ASSLFRLGHGYT,TRBV5-6,TRBJ1-2
ASSLAADSYNEQF,TRBV27,TRBJ2-1
ASSLRQRGIQY,TRBV28,TRBJ2-4
ASSQEPSGSSYEQY,TRBV4-3,TRBJ2-7
ASSMRAKTEDTQY,TRBV5-1,TRBJ2-3
ASSQGADAF,TRBV6-5,TRBJ1-1
ASSLRGRGTGDTQY,TRBV7-3,TRBJ2-3
ASSPIAGGNEQY,TRBV18,TRBJ2-7
ASSASGITGELF,TRBV2,TRBJ2-2
ASSGASRNTDTQY,TRBV28,TRBJ2-3
ASSLSQGLYSGNTIY,TRBV28,TRBJ1-3
ASPSAMGAAQAF,TRBV30,TRBJ1-1
ASSPVEATRDRNEQF,TRBV4-1,TRBJ2-1
ASSDGPAVVNEQF,TRBV2,TRBJ2-1
SVEPDRGRSETQY,TRBV29-1,TRBJ2-5
ASSGWTGLQETQY,TRBV6-1,TRBJ2-5
ASSQIGGGLADGEQY,TRBV4-1,TRBJ2-7
ASSRTGLREGRETQY,TRBV28,TRBJ2-5
ASSFTGLGRYGYT,TRBV27,TRBJ1-2
ASSLWGGNTEAF,TRBV11-1,TRBJ1-1
ASIGDSGYEQY,TRBV9,TRBJ2-7
ASSDFFGMEQY,TRBV7-2,TRBJ2-7
ASSQGLAGVDTQY,TRBV7-7,TRBJ2-3
ASSHYNEQF,TRBV25-1,TRBJ2-1
ASSFSPRQGSYEQY,TRBV28,TRBJ2-7
SVAREGNEQF,TRBV29-1,TRBJ2-1
ASSLEGTRQTEQY,TRBV5-1,TRBJ2-7
ASNAIYEQY,TRBV6-6,TRBJ2-7
ASGYLGQGFEETQY,TRBV12-5,TRBJ2-5
ASSVLGGGKNTEAF,TRBV4-1,TRBJ1-1
ASSLRGQGIAEQY,TRBV5-1,TRBJ2-7
ASPSQGLYEQY,TRBV11-2,TRBJ2-7
ASSLPKRDRSKF,TRBV7-9,TRBJ2-1
ASSQSWRQADEQY,TRBV4-3,-
ASSVRQNTEAF,TRBV7-2,TRBJ1-1
ASSLEDSMRETQY,TRBV5-1,TRBJ2-5
ASSVHSSTEAF,TRBV6-4,TRBJ1-1